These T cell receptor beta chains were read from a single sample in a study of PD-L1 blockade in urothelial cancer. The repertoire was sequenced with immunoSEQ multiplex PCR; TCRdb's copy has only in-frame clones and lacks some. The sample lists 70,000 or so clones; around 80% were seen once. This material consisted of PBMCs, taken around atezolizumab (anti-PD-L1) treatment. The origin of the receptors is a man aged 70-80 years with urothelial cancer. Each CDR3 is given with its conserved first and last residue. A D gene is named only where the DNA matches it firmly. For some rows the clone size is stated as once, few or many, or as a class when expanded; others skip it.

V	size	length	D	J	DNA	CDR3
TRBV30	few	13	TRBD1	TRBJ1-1	TGTGCCTGGAGCAGGACAGGGAACACTGAAGCTTTCTTT	CAWSRTGNTEAFF
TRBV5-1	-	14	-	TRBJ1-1	TGCGCCAGTCATCACCAGGGGAGAAGGAATGAAGCTTTCTTT	CASHHQGRRNEAFF
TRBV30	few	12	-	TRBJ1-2	TGTGCCTGGAGGGGGAGAGATAATGGCTACACCTTC	CAWRGRDNGYTF
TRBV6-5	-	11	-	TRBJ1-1	TGTGCCAGTCAGGTTAACACTGAAGCTTTCTTT	CASQVNTEAFF
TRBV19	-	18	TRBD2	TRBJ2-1	TGTGCCAGTAGTGGACTAGCGGGAGGGGGGAGCTCCTACAATGAGCAGTTCTTC	CASSGLAGGGSSYNEQFF
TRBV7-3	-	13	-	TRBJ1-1	TGTGCCAGCAGCCAACATATGAACACTGAAGCTTTCTTT	CASSQHMNTEAFF
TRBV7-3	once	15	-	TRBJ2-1	TGTGCCAGCAGCCCCACAGGAGGGGCCTACAATGAGCAGTTCTTC	CASSPTGGAYNEQFF
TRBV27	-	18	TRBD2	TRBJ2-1	TGTGCCAGCAGTTCCCTAGCGGGAGGGCCCTCTACTACAAGGGAGCAGTTCTTC	CASSSLAGGPSTTREQFF
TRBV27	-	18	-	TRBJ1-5	TGTGCCAGCAGTATCGGGACGCCATCAGGGGTGAGCAATCAGCCCCAGCATTTT	CASSIGTPSGVSNQPQHF
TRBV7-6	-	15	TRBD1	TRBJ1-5	TGTGCCAGCAGCTTAGCTACAGGGGCCAATCAGCCCCAGCATTTT	CASSLATGANQPQHF
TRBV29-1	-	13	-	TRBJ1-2	TGCAGCGTTGAGATGCAGGGTATCGGTGGCTACACCTTC	CSVEMQGIGGYTF
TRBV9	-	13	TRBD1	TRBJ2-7	TGTGCCAGCAGTAACGGACAGGGCGGCGAGCAGTACTTC	CASSNGQGGEQYF
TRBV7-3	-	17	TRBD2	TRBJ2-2	TGTGCCAGCAGCCCATGCGGGACTAGCGACCTCACCGGGGAGCTGTTTTTT	CASSPCGTSDLTGELFF
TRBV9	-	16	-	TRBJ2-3	TGTGCCAGCAGCGTAGGGGAGGCTAAGGGGCAAGATGCGCAGTATTTT	CASSVGEAKGQDAQYF
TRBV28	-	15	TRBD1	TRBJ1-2	TGTGCCAGCAGTCAGTCCGGGACAGGACACTATGGCTACACCTTC	CASSQSGTGHYGYTF
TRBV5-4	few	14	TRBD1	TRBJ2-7	TGTGCCAGCAGCTGGGGACAGGGATCTTACGAGCAGTACTTC	CASSWGQGSYEQYF
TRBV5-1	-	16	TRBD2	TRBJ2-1	TGCGCCAGCAGCTTGGGGCTAGCGGGAGGGATCAATGAGCAGTTCTTC	CASSLGLAGGINEQFF
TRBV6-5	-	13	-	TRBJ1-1	TGTGCCATCCGTACCTCGGGGGGTACTGAAGCTTTCTTT	CAIRTSGGTEAFF
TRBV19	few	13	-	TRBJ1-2	TGTGCCAGTAGCACCGAGCGGGGCTATGGCTACACCTTC	CASSTERGYGYTF
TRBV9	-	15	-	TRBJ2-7	TGTGCCAGCAGCGTAGGACAGGCCGTAACCTACGAGCAGTACTTC	CASSVGQAVTYEQYF
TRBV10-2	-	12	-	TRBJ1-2	TGCGCCAGCAGTGAAGGGGAACGTGGCTACACCTTC	CASSEGERGYTF
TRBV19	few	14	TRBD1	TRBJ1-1	TGTGCCAGTAGTATCACAGGGGTGAACACTGAAGCTTTCTTT	CASSITGVNTEAFF
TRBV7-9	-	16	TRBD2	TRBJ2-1	TGTGCCAGCAGCTTAGCCGGGACTAGCGGGAGCAATGAGCAGTTCTTC	CASSLAGTSGSNEQFF
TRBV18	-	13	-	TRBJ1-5	TGTGCCAGCTCACAGGGGGTCGACCAGCCCCAGCATTTT	CASSQGVDQPQHF
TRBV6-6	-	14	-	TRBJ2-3	TGTGCCAGCGGGGGGAATGGGGGCACAGATACGCAGTATTTT	CASGGNGGTDTQYF
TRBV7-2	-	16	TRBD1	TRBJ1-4	TGTGCCAGCAGTTATAACCTATTTGACAGGGGAGAAAAACTGTTTTTT	CASSYNLFDRGEKLFF
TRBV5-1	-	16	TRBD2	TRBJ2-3	TGCGCCAGCAGCTTGCCCTTACTAGCGGGAGGAGATACGCAGTATTTT	CASSLPLLAGGDTQYF
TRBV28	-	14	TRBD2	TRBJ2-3	TGTGCCAGCAGAGGAGCGGGAAGCACAGATACGCAGTATTTT	CASRGAGSTDTQYF
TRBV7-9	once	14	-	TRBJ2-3	TGTGCCAGCAGGCGCCCCGACACCACAGATACGCAGTATTTT	CASRRPDTTDTQYF
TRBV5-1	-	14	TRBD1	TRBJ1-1	TGCGCCAGCGCTGGACAGGGGGCTAGGACTGAAGCTTTCTTT	CASAGQGARTEAFF